Sequencing of this T cell receptor beta chain was carried out in a study of cytomegalovirus exposure and HLA in healthy donors. Note on this clone: Its target is unknown.

The study's findings and limits: Usually a TCR sequence was rare, but some public TCRs were found in many donors. Subsequent analysis revealed that first-cohort TCR clusters tended to co-occur in the 120 or so validation repertoires.

Repertoires were generated with immunoSEQ multiplex PCR, while TCRdb's copy carries only in-frame clones and drops some. The repertoire consists of approximately 120,000 clones, with about 96% occurring once and the leading ten covering about 1.7%. This receptor was identified in a man younger than 35 in good health and CMV-seronegative. Sequencing was carried out using PBMCs.

This CDR3 is CASSGLAGEADTQYF. CDR3 coding DNA: TGCGCCAGCAGCGGACTAGCGGGAGAAGCAGATACGCAGTATTTT. The chain recombines TRBV5-1 with TRBJ2-3; 13 nucleotides line up with TRBD2. The CDR3 is 15 residues long. The V gene's germline CDR1 is SGHRS and CDR2 YFSETQ. The J segment lost 4 bases and the V segment lost 4 bases, leaving 3 bases of the junction unmatched.